Below, one T cell receptor (beta chain) is given with its context. Many counts were recorded for this clonotype. Which antigen it targets is not known. No base-level quality is on record; no much larger clone is a single base apart. This entry is derived from a study of T cell repertoires in cytomegalovirus infection (dated by TCRdb to the late 2010s). About the full investigation: Donor HLA type was relevant to the analysis, because carriage of CMV infection together with the matching HLA type was indicated by public TCR beta signatures. What the study reported, not specific to this receptor: The ex vivo response was dominated by HLA-C-restricted CMV-specific TCR beta clonotypes, and the single most frequent clonotype in two of eight donors was supplied by these HLA-C-restricted clonotypes. Carriers of CMV infection plus the relevant HLA type were discriminated by the cumulative frequency of public TCR beta family members in the study cohort and in an independent roughly 370-donor cohort.

TCRdb lists the instrument as Illumina HiSeq 1500. Clones were called with MiXCR by TCRdb after fastp trimmed the public reads at Q25, and only in-frame beta chains were retained. CDR3 protein sequences are deduplicated, and each keeps its most common genes and DNA. Counted in this sample were about 130,000 distinct CDR3 sequences; roughly 9% of them appeared once. The leading ten clones occupy 10% of the sample. V is pared back by 3 bases and J by 4 bases, with 18 bases lying between the germline termini. Per the germline V gene, MDHEN is the CDR1 and SYDVKM is the CDR2. The CDR3, from cysteine to phenylalanine, totals 16 residues. Only CDR3 DNA is held: 48 bases, read in frame from base 1.

The TCR comes from a human donor in good health (CMV status not recorded). Some clones in this sample may be carry-over from other donors' samples. The sequence joins TRBV28 to TRBJ1-1; TRBD1 might be the D gene, on 5 matching bases. The sequenced material came from PBMCs. CDR3 loop: CASSFMQGDFGTEAFF. The nucleotides read TGTGCCAGCAGTTTTATGCAGGGAGATTTTGGCACTGAAGCTTTCTTT.